This TCR beta chain emerged from a study of post-analysis software for immune sequencing data. On the study more broadly: Patients had relapsing-remitting, secondary progressive or progressive-relapsing multiple sclerosis; some lacked subtype.

Unique-molecular-identifier-tagged TCR beta cDNA libraries were used. Input populations of about 0.95 to 11 million T cells gave rise to approximately 480,000 cDNA molecules. One entry per CDR3 protein results from TCRdb running MiXCR on the PCR reads. There are some 500,000 distinct CDR3 sequences in the sample; roughly 45% occur only once, and roughly an eighth lies in the top ten. V shed 1 base and J 4 bases; nucleotides not matched to a gene: 7. The CDR3 covers 16 residues. From germline, CDR1 is SGHVS and CDR2 FQNEAQ. Concerning this clonotype: What it recognizes is unknown.

Study-level points and caveats: In multiple sclerosis, normalized Chao1 diversity was significantly below that of controls. Five or six TRBV segments appeared more often in patients than in controls, and TRBV5-6, TRBV5-1 and TRBV20-1 were among these.

J is TRBJ2-1 and V is TRBV7-8, with 7 bases aligning to TRBD2. Material for sequencing was blood. This receptor was taken from a girl under 18 with multiple sclerosis. In DNA form, the CDR3 reads TGTGCCAGCAGCTTAGGTACTAGCGACGTTTACAATGAGCAGTTCTTC. Translating gives CASSLGTSDVYNEQFF.